This entry is about one T cell receptor beta chain. The V and J ends lost 3 bases and 1 base, in that order; junction bases with no gene match: 5. CDR1 is SGHVS, CDR2 FQNEAQ, per germline. The CDR3 covers 16 residues. This sample is part of a study of T cell changes during pregnancy in multiple sclerosis. Assay: immunoSEQ multiplex PCR; the TCRdb copy retains only in-frame clones and omits some. In the table there are around 39,000 clones, approximately 90% of which are singletons. The sequence derives from a female donor with multiple sclerosis, enrolled in a pregnancy study. The source material was CD8+ T cells from peripheral blood mononuclear cells, sampled before pregnancy. The rearrangement uses TRBV7-8 and TRBJ1-3; TRBD1 agrees at 8 bases. The CDR3 DNA follows: TGTGCCAGCAGCTTGGGGCAGGGGGCGTCTGGAAACACCATATATTTT. This gives the protein CASSLGQGASGNTIYF. The full variable domain, its missing parts supplied by reference TRBV7-8 and TRBJ1-3, is GAGVSQSPRYKVAKRGQDVALRCDPISGHVSLFWYQQALGQGPEFLTYFQNEAQLDKSGLPSDRFFAERPEGSVSTLKIQRTQQEDSAVYLCASSLGQGASGNTIYFGEGSWLTVV.